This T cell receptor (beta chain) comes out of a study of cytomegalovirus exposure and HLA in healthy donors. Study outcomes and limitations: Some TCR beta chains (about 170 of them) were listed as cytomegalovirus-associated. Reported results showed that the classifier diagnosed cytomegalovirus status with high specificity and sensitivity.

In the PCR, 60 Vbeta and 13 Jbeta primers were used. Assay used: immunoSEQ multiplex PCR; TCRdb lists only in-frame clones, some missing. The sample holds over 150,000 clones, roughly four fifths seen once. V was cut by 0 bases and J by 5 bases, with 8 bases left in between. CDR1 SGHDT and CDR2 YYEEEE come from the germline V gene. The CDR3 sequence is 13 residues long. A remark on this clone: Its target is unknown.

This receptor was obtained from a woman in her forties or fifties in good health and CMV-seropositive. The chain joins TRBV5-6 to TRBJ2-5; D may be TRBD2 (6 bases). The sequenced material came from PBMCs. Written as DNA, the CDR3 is TGTGCCAGCAGCTTGGGGGGGAGGGAGACCCAGTACTTC. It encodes CASSLGGRETQYF.